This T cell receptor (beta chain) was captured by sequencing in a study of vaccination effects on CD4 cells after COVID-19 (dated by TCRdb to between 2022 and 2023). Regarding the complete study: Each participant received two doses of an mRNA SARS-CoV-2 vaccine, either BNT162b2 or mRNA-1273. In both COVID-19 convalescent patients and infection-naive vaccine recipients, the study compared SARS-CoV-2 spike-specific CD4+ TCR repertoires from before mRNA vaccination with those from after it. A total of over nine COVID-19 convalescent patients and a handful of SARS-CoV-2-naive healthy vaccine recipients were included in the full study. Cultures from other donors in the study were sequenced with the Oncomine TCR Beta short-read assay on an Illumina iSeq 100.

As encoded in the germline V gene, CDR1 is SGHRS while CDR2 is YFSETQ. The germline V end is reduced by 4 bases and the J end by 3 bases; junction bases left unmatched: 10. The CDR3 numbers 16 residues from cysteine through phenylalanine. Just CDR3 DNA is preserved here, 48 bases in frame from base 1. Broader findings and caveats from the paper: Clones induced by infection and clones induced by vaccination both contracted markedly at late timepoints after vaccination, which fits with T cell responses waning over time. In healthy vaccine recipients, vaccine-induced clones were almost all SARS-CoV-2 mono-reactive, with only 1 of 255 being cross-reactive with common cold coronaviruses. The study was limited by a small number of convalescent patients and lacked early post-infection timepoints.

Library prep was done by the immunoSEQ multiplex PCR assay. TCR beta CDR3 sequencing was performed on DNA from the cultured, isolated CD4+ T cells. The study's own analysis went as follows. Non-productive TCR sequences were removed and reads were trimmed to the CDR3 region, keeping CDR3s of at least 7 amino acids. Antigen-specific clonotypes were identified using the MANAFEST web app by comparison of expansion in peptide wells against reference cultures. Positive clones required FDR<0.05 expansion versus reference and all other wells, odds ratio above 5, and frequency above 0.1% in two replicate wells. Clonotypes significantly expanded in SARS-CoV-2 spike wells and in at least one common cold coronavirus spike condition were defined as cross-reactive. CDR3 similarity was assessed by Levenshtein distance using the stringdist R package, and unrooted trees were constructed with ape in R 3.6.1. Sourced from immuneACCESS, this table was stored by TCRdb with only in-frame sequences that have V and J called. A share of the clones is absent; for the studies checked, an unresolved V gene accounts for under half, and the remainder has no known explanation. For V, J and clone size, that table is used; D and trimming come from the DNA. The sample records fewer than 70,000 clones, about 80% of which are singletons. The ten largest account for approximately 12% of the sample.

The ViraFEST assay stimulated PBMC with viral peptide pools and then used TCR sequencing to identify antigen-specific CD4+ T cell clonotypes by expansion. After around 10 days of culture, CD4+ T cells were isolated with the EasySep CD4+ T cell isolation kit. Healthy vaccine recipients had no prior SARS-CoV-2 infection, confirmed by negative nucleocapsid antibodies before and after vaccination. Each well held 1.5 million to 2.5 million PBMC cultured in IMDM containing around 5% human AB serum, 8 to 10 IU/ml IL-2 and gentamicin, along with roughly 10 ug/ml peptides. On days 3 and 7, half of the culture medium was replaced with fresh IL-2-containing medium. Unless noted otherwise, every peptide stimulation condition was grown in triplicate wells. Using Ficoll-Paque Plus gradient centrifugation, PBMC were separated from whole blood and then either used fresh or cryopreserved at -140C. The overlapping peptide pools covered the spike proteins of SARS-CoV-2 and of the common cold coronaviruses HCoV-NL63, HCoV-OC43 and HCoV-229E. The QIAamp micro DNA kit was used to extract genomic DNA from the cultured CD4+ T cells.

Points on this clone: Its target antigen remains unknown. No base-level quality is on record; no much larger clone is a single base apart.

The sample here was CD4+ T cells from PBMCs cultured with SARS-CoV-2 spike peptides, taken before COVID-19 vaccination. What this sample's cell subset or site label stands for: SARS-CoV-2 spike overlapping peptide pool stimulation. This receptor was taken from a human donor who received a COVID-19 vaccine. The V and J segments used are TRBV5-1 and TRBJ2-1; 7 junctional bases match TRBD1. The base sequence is TGCGCCAGCAGCCCCCTCGGGACAGATGGCTACAATGAGCAGTTCTTC. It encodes CASSPLGTDGYNEQFF.